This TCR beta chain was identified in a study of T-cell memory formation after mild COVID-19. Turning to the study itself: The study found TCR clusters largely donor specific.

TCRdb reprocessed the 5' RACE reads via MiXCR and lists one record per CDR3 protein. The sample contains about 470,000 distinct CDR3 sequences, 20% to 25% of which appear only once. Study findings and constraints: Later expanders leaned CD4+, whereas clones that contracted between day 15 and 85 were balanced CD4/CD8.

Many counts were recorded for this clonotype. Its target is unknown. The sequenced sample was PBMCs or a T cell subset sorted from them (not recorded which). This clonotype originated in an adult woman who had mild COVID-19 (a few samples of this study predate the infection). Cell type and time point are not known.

The CDR3 here is CASSDPPGRISYEQYF. CDR3 nucleotide sequence: TGTGCCAGCTCCGATCCTCCCGGGAGAATCTCCTACGAGCAGTACTTC. This sequence joins TRBV5-6 and TRBJ2-7; perhaps TRBD2 as D (6 bases). Per germline, CDR1 SGHDT and CDR2 YYEEEE. The ends were cut back, 7 bases at V and 0 bases at J, with 20 bases in the middle. This CDR3 comprises 16 residues.